This TCR beta chain was captured in a study of blood T cell repertoires in COVID-19. Study-level background: COVID-19 samples, acute and convalescent, were from the United States, Italy and Spain. T cells, B-cell-depleted T cells, or PBMCs provided the cDNA or gDNA that served as material.

Germline values: CDR1 SGHTA, CDR2 FQGNSA. V was pared by 4 bases and J by 4 bases, with 19 bases between. This CDR3 comprises 16 residues. In the original analysis: Amplification of reference gene primers provided the estimated nucleated cell counts. The protocol was immunoSEQ multiplex PCR, while the TCRdb copy is restricted to in-frame clones and leaves out a portion. D and trimming come from the DNA, and the V and J calls and clone size come from that table. The table shows a few hundred thousand clones, with approximately 78% occurring only once. Recruited during active infection, patients (from Seattle) were subsequently followed longitudinally.

This sequence joins TRBV7-2 and TRBJ1-2, with D maybe TRBD1 (6 bases). The TCR sequence derives from an elderly woman with COVID-19, enrolled during active disease. The material sequenced was peripheral blood. CDR3 sequence reads: CASSSSGTRTSYGYTF. The CDR3 bases are TGTGCCAGCAGCTCCTCCGGGACAAGAACCAGCTATGGCTACACCTTC.